This entry concerns a single T cell receptor (beta chain). Its antigen is currently unknown. The data derive from a study of cytomegalovirus exposure and HLA in healthy donors. The wider study: A previous analysis identified around 120 million unique TCR beta sequences derived from about 180 million T cells. Study-wide results and limits: Prior analysis indicated that the majority of TCR beta V segments exhibited productivity approximately 87% or approximately 30% of the time. In a later analysis, most CMV-associated TCR beta chains appeared HLA-restricted. In a later analysis, compared with equally common non-associated chains, HLA-associated beta chains were more expanded.

The PCR contained 60 Vbeta and 13 Jbeta primers. Data came from immunoSEQ multiplex PCR; TCRdb stores just in-frame clones and leaves some out. The table has under 250,000 clones, roughly 78% seen once. V gave up 4 bases and J gave up 4 bases, with 7 bases separating them. The CDR3 runs to 13 residues. Per germline, CDR1 MNHNS and CDR2 SASEGT. This TCR was sampled from a boy aged 10-17 years in good health and CMV-seronegative. V is TRBV6-1 and J is TRBJ1-4; TRBD1 is a possible D gene (5 bases). Sequencing was performed on PBMCs. The CDR3 DNA reads as TGTGCCAGCAGTGGGGGCTTTAATGAAAAACTGTTTTTT. Translated, it gives CASSGGFNEKLFF.